These 11 T cell receptor beta chains came from one sample sequenced in a study of T cells in localized non-small cell lung cancer. Produced via immunoSEQ multiplex PCR; TCRdb's table is partial and in-frame only. The sample lists 30,000 to 35,000 clones; about 90% were seen once. Here the sequenced sample was peripheral blood, taken before any cancer treatment. The source is a female donor aged 60 or older with stage I lung adenocarcinoma.

The chain recombines TRBV23-1 with TRBJ1-5; D gene ambiguous. TRBV23-1 is assigned to the ORF class and has an uncertain function. V was pared by 2 bases and J by 0 bases, with 11 bases between. The CDR3 covers 16 residues. CDR3 sequence: CASSQMWGYSNQPQHF. Written as DNA, the CDR3 is TGCGCCAGCAGTCAAATGTGGGGATATAGCAATCAGCCCCAGCATTTT.

This clone was picked up one time. V is TRBV7-2 and J is TRBJ2-5; D call uncertain. CDR1 and CDR2 (germline): SGHTA, FQGNSA. V lost 4 bases, J lost 0 bases, and 6 bases lay in between. The CDR3 covers 13 residues. CDR3 residues: CASSYGYQETQYF. In nucleotides, the CDR3 is TGTGCCAGCAGCTACGGGTACCAAGAGACCCAGTACTTC.

In its sample, this clone was seen once. V and J are TRBV11-3 and TRBJ1-4; 7 positions match TRBD1. CDR1 and CDR2 from the germline V gene are SGHNT and YENEEA. The CDR3 spans 15 residues. V dropped 5 bases and J dropped 7; count of bases not matched to a gene: 10. CDR3 in amino acids: CASSVGAGDSEKLFF. The CDR3 DNA sequence: TGTGCCAGCAGCGTAGGGGCTGGGGACAGTGAAAAACTGTTTTTT.

The rearrangement uses TRBV11-2 and TRBJ2-5; D not resolved. Trimming cost V 5 bases and J 4 bases, with 11 bases left between them. Germline V gene data show CDR1 as SGHAT and CDR2 as FQNNGV. The CDR3 has 13 amino acids. The CDR3 sequence is CASSPSPTETQYF. CDR3 coding DNA: TGTGCCAGCAGCCCCTCCCCCACAGAGACCCAGTACTTC.

The chain uses TRBV12-5 and TRBJ2-3; D may match TRBD1 or TRBD2 (6 bases each). The CDR3 consists of 16 residues. Trimming removed 0 bases from V and 3 bases from J, with 13 bases in between. The germline V gene has CDR1 LGHNT and CDR2 FRNRAP. The CDR3 is CASGLVRGQVTDTQYF. The CDR3 region has the DNA TGTGCTAGTGGTTTGGTACGGGGGCAGGTGACAGATACGCAGTATTTT.

The gene calls are TRBV6-6 and TRBJ2-7; 12 nucleotides agree with TRBD2. J was trimmed by 5 bases and V by 5 bases; bases with no gene match: 4. The germline CDR1 and CDR2 sequences are MNHNY and SVGAGI (reference sequence). The CDR3 is 14 amino acids. Here the CDR3 reads CASSTLAGGNEQYF. In nucleotides, the CDR3 is TGTGCCAGCAGTACACTAGCGGGGGGAAACGAGCAGTACTTC.

The chain carries TRBV14 and TRBJ2-2; maybe TRBD2 (5 bases). The CDR3 has 15 amino acids. Looked up from germline, CDR1 is SGHDN and CDR2 is FVKESK. V lost 4 bases and J 2 bases, leaving 11 bases between the germline ends. In DNA, the CDR3 is TGTGCCAGCAGCCCCATCCGGGGAAACACCGGGGAGCTGTTTTTT. This translates into CASSPIRGNTGELFF.

V is TRBV6-6 and J is TRBJ2-3, with D possibly matching TRBD1 (6 bases). V was pared by 4 bases and J by 1 base, with 12 bases between. CDR3 length: 15 residues. CDR1 MNHNY and CDR2 SVGAGI come from the germline V gene (reference sequence). The CDR3 DNA reads as TGTGCCAGCAGTTTGGGACAAGGGGGCACAGATACGCAGTATTTT. It specifies CASSLGQGGTDTQYF.

The V and J genes are TRBV9 and TRBJ2-7, with 7 bases fitting TRBD1. V lost 3 bases and J lost 1; bases outside the gene matches: 4. From germline, CDR1 is SGDLS and CDR2 YYNGEE. The CDR3 contains 14 residues. The CDR3 loop reads CASSARQGSYEQYF. CDR3 nucleotides: TGTGCCAGCAGCGCTCGACAGGGTTCCTACGAGCAGTACTTC.

The V call is TRBV11-3, the J call TRBJ2-7, with D possibly TRBD1 on 5 matching bases. The CDR3 is 14 residues long. Trimming left V 4 bases short and J 3 bases short, with 13 bases between. CDR1 is SGHNT and CDR2 is YENEEA in the germline V gene. The CDR3 spells CASSSSGADYEQYF. The CDR3 DNA reads as TGTGCCAGCAGCTCTTCTGGGGCTGACTACGAGCAGTACTTC.

The V gene is TRBV5-1, the J gene TRBJ1-2; 11 nucleotides match TRBD1. The J segment lost 7 bases and the V segment lost 0 bases, leaving 5 bases of the junction unmatched. The CDR3 runs to 15 residues. Germline lookup yields CDR1 SGHRS and CDR2 YFSETQ. Here the CDR3 reads CASSLGDRGSGGYTF. CDR3 sequence (DNA): TGCGCCAGCAGCTTGGGGGACAGGGGGTCTGGTGGCTACACCTTC.